The 27 T cell receptor beta chains in this list originate from one sample, sequenced in a study of blood T cell repertoires in COVID-19. Data came from immunoSEQ multiplex PCR; TCRdb stores just in-frame clones and leaves some out. The sample gives some 21,000 clones, over 65% of which show up once; around 20% is in the top ten. Sequenced material: peripheral blood. The receptors shown here come from a human donor in a cohort sampled during active or convalescent COVID-19.

The rearrangement joins TRBV7-2 to TRBJ2-2; 12 nucleotides match TRBD2. The ends lost 1 base at V and 5 bases at J; junction bases unmatched: 2. CDR3 length: 16 residues. Germline CDR1 SGHTA, CDR2 FQGNSA. In DNA, the CDR3 is TGTGCCAGCAGCTTAGGAGGGACTAGCGGGACCGGGGAGCTGTTTTTT. Translated, it gives CASSLGGTSGTGELFF.

This chain joins TRBV28 and TRBJ2-2; 10 nucleotides line up with TRBD1. The V and J ends lost 2 bases and 7 bases, in that order; junction bases with no gene match: 7. Germline V CDR1 and CDR2: MDHEN, SYDVKM. The CDR3 totals 16 residues. The CDR3 DNA reads TGTGCCAGCAGTTTACCCTCGGGACAGGGGATCGGGGAGCTGTTTTTT. Translation: CASSLPSGQGIGELFF.

V gene TRBV18 combines with J gene TRBJ2-2, with TRBD2 matching over 9 bases. Germline CDR1 is KGHSH and CDR2 is LQKENI. There are 15 residues in the CDR3. Unmatched junction bases numbered 6, after V lost 3 bases and J lost 7 bases. In DNA form, the CDR3 reads TGTGCCAGCTCACCTTTCAGCGGGAGGAGCGGGGAGCTGTTTTTT. It translates to CASSPFSGRSGELFF.

V usage is TRBV7-9 and J usage is TRBJ2-2; possible D gene TRBD2, 6 bases. Germline CDR1 and CDR2: SEHNR and FQNEAQ (reference sequence). V gave up 8 bases and J gave up 6 bases, with 16 bases separating them. CDR3 length equals 14 residues. The CDR3: CASGAGRLAGELFF. In DNA form, the CDR3 reads TGTGCCAGCGGGGCAGGGAGGTTGGCCGGGGAGCTGTTTTTT.

The V and J genes are TRBV28 and TRBJ2-1, with TRBD2 matching 9 bases. The V gene's germline CDR1 is MDHEN and CDR2 SYDVKM. There are 15 residues in the CDR3. V dropped 6 bases and J dropped 7; count of bases not matched to a gene: 10. In DNA form, the CDR3 reads TGTGCCAGCAGCCTTAATAGCGGGAGAGGGAATGAGCAGTTCTTC. Its protein product is CASSLNSGRGNEQFF.

The J gene is TRBJ2-3, the V gene TRBV19; the match to TRBD2 covers 10 bases. The V segment lost 1 base and the J segment 6 bases; nucleotides outside the gene matches: 10. Germline loops: CDR1 LNHDA, CDR2 SQIVND (reference sequence). The CDR3 is made up of 17 amino acids. CDR3 amino acids: CASSIGPWTSGTDTQYF. CDR3 nucleotides: TGTGCCAGTAGTATAGGGCCGTGGACTAGCGGTACGGATACGCAGTATTTT.

The V and J genes are TRBV18 and TRBJ2-7; 11 bases map to TRBD2. The germline gives CDR1 KGHSH, CDR2 LQKENI. Trimming at V came to 7 bases and at J to 5 bases, leaving 10 bases not matched to a gene. The CDR3 sequence is 15 residues long. The CDR3 is CASFHTSGSFHEQYF. CDR3 bases: TGTGCCAGCTTTCACACTAGCGGGAGTTTCCACGAGCAGTACTTC.

The chain couples TRBV11-3 to TRBJ2-3; TRBD2 matches at 8 bases. The CDR3 runs to 14 residues. Unmatched junction bases numbered 2, after V lost 1 base and J lost 5 bases. Germline loops: CDR1 SGHNT, CDR2 YENEEA. The CDR3 protein is CASSLVAGGDTQYF. The CDR3 bases are TGTGCCAGCAGCTTAGTCGCGGGGGGAGATACGCAGTATTTT.

The rearrangement links TRBV5-8 to TRBJ1-6, with unresolved D. The CDR3 is 11 residues long. The V end was cut by 0 bases, the J end by 18 bases, with 10 bases between. Germline assignment: CDR1 SGHTS and CDR2 YDEGEE. The DNA of the CDR3 is TGTGCCAGCAGCTTGGACACCGTAAACCACTTT. Residues: CASSLDTVNHF.

The chain couples TRBV5-1 to TRBJ2-1, with 8 nucleotides matching TRBD1. This CDR3 contains 15 residues. Germline V lookup: CDR1 SGHRS, CDR2 YFSETQ. Germline trimming cut 1 base from V and 2 bases from J; bases unmatched to any gene: 2. The CDR3 bases are TGCGCCAGCAGCTTGCTGGGACAGGCCTACAATGAGCAGTTCTTC. Its translation is CASSLLGQAYNEQFF.

The chain carries TRBV25-1 and TRBJ1-1; 8 nucleotides align to TRBD1. The V and J ends lost 4 bases and 5 bases, in that order; junction bases with no gene match: 9. CDR1 MGHDK and CDR2 SYGVNS come from the germline V gene. The CDR3 extends over 15 amino acids. CDR3 sequence (DNA): TGTGCCAGCAGTGTACGTGGACAGGGTACTACTGAAGCTTTCTTT. It yields the protein CASSVRGQGTTEAFF.

This chain links TRBV7-9 with TRBJ2-7; D is unresolved. V gave up 2 bases and J gave up 3 bases, with 14 bases separating them. Germline V lookup: CDR1 SEHNR, CDR2 FQNEAQ (reference sequence). The CDR3 is 15 amino acids. The DNA of the CDR3 is TGTGCCAGCAGCTTACGGTCTCTCACCTACTACGAGCAGTACTTC. It specifies CASSLRSLTYYEQYF.

This chain connects TRBV11-2 to TRBJ1-2; D possibly corresponds to TRBD1 (6 bases). Germline V gene lookup returns CDR1 SGHAT and CDR2 FQNNGV. Trimming shortened V by 2 bases and J by 5 bases, and 12 bases separated the two germline ends. This CDR3 region has 14 residues. CDR3 residues: CASSLLGGTYGYTF. Written as DNA, the CDR3 is TGTGCCAGCAGCTTATTAGGGGGAACATATGGCTACACCTTC.

This clone appeared a few times. Other DNA sequences of this sample code for an identical CDR3. The V and J genes are TRBV29-1 and TRBJ1-5; 9 positions match TRBD1. Per the germline V gene, CDR1 is SQVTM and CDR2 is ANQGSEA. V shed 6 bases, J shed 4 bases, and the junction held 4 bases outside the gene matches. This CDR3 is built from 13 residues. CDR3 DNA sequence: TGCAGCGTGGGACAGGGCGAGAATCAGCCCCAGCATTTT. Amino acids: CSVGQGENQPQHF.

This clone is classed as medium-sized. This sequence joins TRBV11-2 and TRBJ2-7, with D possibly matching TRBD2 (6 bases). Trimming pared 1 base from V and 6 bases from J, leaving 13 bases between. This CDR3 is built from 14 residues. Germline V lookup: CDR1 SGHAT, CDR2 FQNNGV. In DNA form, the CDR3 reads TGTGCCAGCAGCTTAGTGGCCGGGAGTCCCGAGCAGTACTTC. Protein: CASSLVAGSPEQYF.

The rearrangement links TRBV15 to TRBJ2-5; 13 positions match TRBD2. Looked up from germline, CDR1 is LNHNV and CDR2 is YYDKDF (reference sequence). The CDR3 totals 18 residues. The junction had 10 bases not matched to a gene; V was cut back by 1 base and J by 5 bases. CDR3 nucleotides: TGTGCCACCAGCAGAGCCGGGACTAGCGGGGCCTCAAGGGAGACCCAGTACTTC. Translating it yields CATSRAGTSGASRETQYF.

In its sample, this clone was seen a few times. This chain joins TRBV21-1 and TRBJ2-7; TRBD1 is the table's D call, not checked against the DNA. TRBV21-1 is labeled a pseudogene. This CDR3 contains 14 residues. The DNA for the CDR3 is TGTGCCAGCAGCCGTGGACAGGGCTCCTACGAGCAGTACTTC. Protein sequence: CASSRGQGSYEQYF.

This chain connects TRBV7-2 to TRBJ2-2, with 9 bases that match TRBD2. CDR1 SGHTA and CDR2 FQGNSA come from the germline V gene. Losses at the gene ends were 2 bases for V and 7 bases for J; bases not matched to a gene: 2. CDR3 length equals 14 residues. The CDR3 region is CASSLRGGVGELFF. For the CDR3, the DNA is TGTGCCAGCAGCTTACGCGGGGGGGTCGGGGAGCTGTTTTTT.

J is TRBJ2-2 and V is TRBV7-2; 8 nucleotides align to TRBD1. V lost 5 bases, J lost 3 bases, and 8 bases stayed unmatched. Germline CDR1 SGHTA, CDR2 FQGNSA. The CDR3 extends over 16 amino acids. The CDR3 DNA follows: TGTGCCAGCAGCCCAAGGACAGGGCGGGACACCGGGGAGCTGTTTTTT. It codes for CASSPRTGRDTGELFF.

The V call is TRBV3-1 (or the pseudogene TRBV3-2), the J call TRBJ2-3, with D tentatively TRBD2 (6 bases). Trimming left V 3 bases short and J 13 bases short, with 11 bases between. CDR3 length: 11 residues. Germline CDR1 LGHDT, CDR2 YNNKEL (reference sequence). The CDR3 DNA reads TGTGCCAGCAGCCAGCAGCTAGCGAAGTATTTT. Amino acid sequence: CASSQQLAKYF.

This rearrangement joins TRBV5-5 to TRBJ2-2, with TRBD1 identical over 12 bases. Germline assignment: CDR1 SGHKS and CDR2 YYEKEE (reference sequence). This CDR3 region has 18 residues. The junction had 9 bases not matched to a gene; V was cut back by 4 bases and J by 2 bases. CDR3 amino acids: CASSRDRGLTGNTGELFF. In DNA, the CDR3 is TGTGCCAGCAGCCGGGACAGGGGGCTGACGGGAAACACCGGGGAGCTGTTTTTT. Variable domain in full (rest from reference TRBV5-5 and TRBJ2-2): DAGVTQSPTHLIKTRGQQVTLRCSPISGHKSVSWYQQVLGQGPQFIFQYYEKEERGRGNFPDRFSARQFPNYSSELNVNALLLGDSALYLCASSRDRGLTGNTGELFFGEGSRLTVL.

V and J are TRBV11-2 and TRBJ2-2; 11 bases map to TRBD1. Germline V lookup: CDR1 SGHAT, CDR2 FQNNGV. With V trimmed by 3 bases and J by 7 bases, 16 bases remained unmatched. The CDR3 is made up of 19 amino acids. The CDR3 region is CASSFPKVRDRGSIGELFF. For the CDR3, the DNA is TGTGCCAGCAGCTTTCCTAAAGTTAGGGACAGGGGGTCTATCGGGGAGCTGTTTTTT.

The chain carries TRBV9 and TRBJ2-3, with D uncertain. The V end lost 4 bases, the J end lost 5 bases, and 11 bases lay between the germline ends. The CDR3 is 13 amino acids. Germline CDR1 reads SGDLS; CDR2 reads YYNGEE. This CDR3 is CASSLLRGDTQYF. CDR3 coding DNA: TGTGCCAGCAGCCTCTTGAGAGGAGATACGCAGTATTTT.

The V and J genes are TRBV11-2 and TRBJ1-1, with TRBD1 as a possible D gene (5 bases). The CDR3 is 16 amino acids. V was pared by 4 bases and J by 7 bases, with 22 bases between. In germline, CDR1 is SGHAT, CDR2 FQNNGV. CDR3 bases: TGTGCCAGCAGCTCAAATACGGACACCCCTGTCTATGAAGCTTTCTTT. Translation: CASSSNTDTPVYEAFF.

The sample holds a few counts of this clone. This chain connects TRBV5-1 to TRBJ1-6; 9 nucleotides align to TRBD1. Germline loops: CDR1 SGHRS, CDR2 YFSETQ. CDR3 size: 13 residues. V lost 9 bases to trimming and J lost 7 bases; unmatched junction nucleotides: 5. CDR3 loop: CATRTGENSPLHF. Written as DNA, the CDR3 is TGCGCCACCCGGACAGGGGAGAATTCACCCCTCCACTTT.

V gene TRBV28 combines with J gene TRBJ2-6; D is possibly TRBD1 (6 bases). CDR1 and CDR2 from the germline V gene are MDHEN and SYDVKM. This CDR3 is 18 amino acids long. The V and J ends lost 5 bases and 0 bases respectively, with 17 bases between them. In DNA form, the CDR3 reads TGTGCCAGCAGTCCCTGGACAGCTCGCCGCTCTGGGGCCAACGTCCTGACTTTC. Its protein is CASSPWTARRSGANVLTF.

This chain joins TRBV6-2 or TRBV6-3 and TRBJ2-7; 7 bases match TRBD2. CDR1 and CDR2 (germline): MNHEY, SVGEGT. Germline trimming cut 7 bases from V and 6 bases from J; bases unmatched to any gene: 9. The CDR3 has 13 amino acids. Here the CDR3 reads CASTPGGWSEQYF. As DNA, the CDR3 is TGTGCCAGCACCCCGGGAGGTTGGTCCGAGCAGTACTTC.